This record concerns one T cell receptor (beta chain) sequence. The antigen remains unidentified. This record comes from a study of vaccination and CD4 T cells after COVID-19. The Oncomine TCR Beta short-read assay was what sequenced the DNA obtained from cultured CD4+ T cells. TCRdb re-called the PCR reads with MiXCR, one entry per CDR3 protein. The table includes 7,500 to 10,000 distinct CDR3 sequences, 65% to 70% detected once. CDR3 size: 17 residues. Germline assignment: CDR1 SGHTA and CDR2 FQGTGA. V was cut by 2 bases and J by 5 bases, with 18 bases left in between. As for treatment: approximately 11-day PBMC culture with coronavirus spike peptide pools or control peptides (ViraFEST assay).

This chain links TRBV7-3 with TRBJ2-2; D is possibly TRBD2 (5 bases). The sequenced sample was CD4+ T cells from blood, cultured in vitro, obtained before SARS-CoV-2 vaccination. This clonotype originated in a human donor who had recovered from COVID-19. The CDR3 is CASSLDSGGQGTGELFF. The CDR3 bases are TGTGCCAGCAGCTTAGACTCGGGCGGGCAAGGGACCGGGGAGCTGTTTTTT.